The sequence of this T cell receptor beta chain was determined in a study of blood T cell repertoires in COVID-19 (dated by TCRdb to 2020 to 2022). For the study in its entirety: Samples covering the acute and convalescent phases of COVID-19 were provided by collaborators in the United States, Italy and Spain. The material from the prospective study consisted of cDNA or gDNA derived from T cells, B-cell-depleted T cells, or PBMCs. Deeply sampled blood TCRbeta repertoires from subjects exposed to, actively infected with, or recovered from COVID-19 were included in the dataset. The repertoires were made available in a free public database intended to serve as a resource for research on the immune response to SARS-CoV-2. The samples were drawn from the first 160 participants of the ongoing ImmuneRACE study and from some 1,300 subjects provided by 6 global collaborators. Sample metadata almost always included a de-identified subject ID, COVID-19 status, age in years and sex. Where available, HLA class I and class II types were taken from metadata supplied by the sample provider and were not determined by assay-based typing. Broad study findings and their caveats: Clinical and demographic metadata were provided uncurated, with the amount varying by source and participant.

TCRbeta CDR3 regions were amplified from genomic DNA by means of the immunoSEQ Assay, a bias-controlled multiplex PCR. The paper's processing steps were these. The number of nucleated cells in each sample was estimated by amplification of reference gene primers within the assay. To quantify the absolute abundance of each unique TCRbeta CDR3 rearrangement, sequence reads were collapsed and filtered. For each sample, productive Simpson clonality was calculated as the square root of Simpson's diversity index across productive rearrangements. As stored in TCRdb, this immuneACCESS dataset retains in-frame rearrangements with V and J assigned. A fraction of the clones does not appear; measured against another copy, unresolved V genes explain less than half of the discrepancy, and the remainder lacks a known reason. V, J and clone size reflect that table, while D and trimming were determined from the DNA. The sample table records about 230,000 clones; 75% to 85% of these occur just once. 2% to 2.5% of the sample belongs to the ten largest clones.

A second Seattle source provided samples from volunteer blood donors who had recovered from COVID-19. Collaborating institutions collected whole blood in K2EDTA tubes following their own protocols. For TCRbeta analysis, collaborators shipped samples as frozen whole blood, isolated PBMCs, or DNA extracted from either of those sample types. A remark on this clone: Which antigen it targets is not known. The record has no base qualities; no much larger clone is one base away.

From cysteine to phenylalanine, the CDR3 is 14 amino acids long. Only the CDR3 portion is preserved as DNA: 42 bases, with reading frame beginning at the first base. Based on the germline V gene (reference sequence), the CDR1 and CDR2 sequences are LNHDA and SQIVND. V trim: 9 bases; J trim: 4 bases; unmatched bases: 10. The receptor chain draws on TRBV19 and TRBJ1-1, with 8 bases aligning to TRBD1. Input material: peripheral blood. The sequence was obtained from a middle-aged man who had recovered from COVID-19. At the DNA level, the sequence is TGTGCCAGAGGTACAGGGGGATGGGGCACTGAAGCTTTCTTT. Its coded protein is CARGTGGWGTEAFF.